This is a list of T cell receptor beta chains from one sample in a study of CD8+CD57+ T cells in acquired aplastic anemia. One entry per CDR3 protein, called by TCRdb with MiXCR from the reads. The table has roughly 50,000 distinct CDR3 sequences, approximately 78% seen once. The material sequenced was sorted CD4+, CD8+, or CD8+CD57+ T cells (not recorded which) from PBMCs. These receptors were collected from a human donor in good health, serving as a control. Each CDR3 is given with its conserved first and last residue. D genes are given only for firm matches.

d_call: TRBD1; j_call: TRBJ2-7; v_call: TRBV6-2/TRBV6-3; cdr3_aa: CASTRDSYEQYF
d_call: NA; j_call: TRBJ1-1; v_call: TRBV19; cdr3_aa: CATRPQVSGWAFF
d_call: NA; j_call: TRBJ2-3; v_call: TRBV29-1; cdr3_aa: CSVANSDTDTQYF
d_call: TRBD2; j_call: TRBJ2-7; v_call: TRBV20-1; cdr3_aa: CSAKTSGRPSYEQYF
d_call: NA; j_call: TRBJ1-2; v_call: TRBV20-1; cdr3_aa: CSATGDLGYTF
d_call: TRBD1; j_call: TRBJ1-1; v_call: TRBV10-3; cdr3_aa: CAISGGQGQTLGTEAFF
d_call: NA; j_call: TRBJ2-7; v_call: TRBV29-1; cdr3_aa: CSVVGFDRPPYEQYF
d_call: TRBD1; j_call: TRBJ2-1; v_call: TRBV5-1; cdr3_aa: CASTGQQGTYNEQFF
d_call: NA; j_call: TRBJ1-6; v_call: TRBV11-2; cdr3_aa: CASSLGGGVYSPLHF
d_call: NA; j_call: TRBJ1-2; v_call: TRBV7-2; cdr3_aa: CASSQVSAGYTF
d_call: NA; j_call: TRBJ1-3; v_call: TRBV29-1; cdr3_aa: CSLRSGNTIYF
d_call: TRBD1; j_call: TRBJ2-6; v_call: TRBV7-6; cdr3_aa: CASSLADRGTGANVLTF
d_call: NA; j_call: TRBJ2-7; v_call: TRBV10-3; cdr3_aa: CAITQPGSSEQYF
d_call: NA; j_call: TRBJ2-1; v_call: TRBV10-3; cdr3_aa: CAISGAGQVGEQLF
d_call: TRBD1; j_call: TRBJ2-7; v_call: TRBV9; cdr3_aa: CASSTGTGGSYEQYF
d_call: NA; j_call: TRBJ2-3; v_call: TRBV19; cdr3_aa: CASSAAASHLSTDTQYF
d_call: TRBD1; j_call: TRBJ1-1; v_call: TRBV29-1; cdr3_aa: CSVRTGGTEAFF
d_call: TRBD1; j_call: TRBJ2-7; v_call: TRBV2; cdr3_aa: CASETGTGGSYEQYF
d_call: NA; j_call: TRBJ1-4; v_call: TRBV29-1; cdr3_aa: CSVEGRATNEKLFF
d_call: NA; j_call: TRBJ2-1; v_call: TRBV15; cdr3_aa: CATSRDRWGKGYNEQFF
d_call: NA; j_call: TRBJ2-3; v_call: TRBV10-3; cdr3_aa: CAISQGPAPADTQYF
d_call: NA; j_call: TRBJ2-1; v_call: TRBV10-3; cdr3_aa: CAISESTAILFF
d_call: NA; j_call: TRBJ1-1; v_call: TRBV6-1; cdr3_aa: CASSLTGNTEAFF
d_call: NA; j_call: TRBJ1-2; v_call: TRBV7-2; cdr3_aa: CASSFPLGYYGYTF
d_call: NA; j_call: TRBJ2-5; v_call: TRBV7-9; cdr3_aa: CASSLARSRQETQYF
d_call: TRBD2; j_call: TRBJ2-1; v_call: TRBV5-6; cdr3_aa: CASSLAKEGLAGYNEQFF
d_call: TRBD1; j_call: TRBJ2-5; v_call: TRBV19; cdr3_aa: CASNLRDSGETQYF
d_call: TRBD2; j_call: TRBJ2-7; v_call: TRBV19; cdr3_aa: CASSLTSGFYEQYF
d_call: NA; j_call: TRBJ1-1; v_call: TRBV25-1; cdr3_aa: CASSELGDMNTEAFF
d_call: TRBD1; j_call: TRBJ1-5; v_call: TRBV15; cdr3_aa: CATSRVGQANQPQHF
d_call: NA; j_call: TRBJ1-5; v_call: TRBV29-1; cdr3_aa: CSVSSGNQPQHF
d_call: NA; j_call: TRBJ1-6; v_call: TRBV5-1; cdr3_aa: CASGLSGHGNSPLHF
d_call: NA; j_call: TRBJ1-1; v_call: TRBV15; cdr3_aa: CATSRESPEAFF
d_call: NA; j_call: TRBJ2-7; v_call: TRBV25-1; cdr3_aa: CASSEAGSLSYEQYF
d_call: TRBD1; j_call: TRBJ1-2; v_call: TRBV30; cdr3_aa: CAWDPGQGISYGYTF
d_call: NA; j_call: TRBJ2-7; v_call: TRBV2; cdr3_aa: CASSGRSYEQYF
d_call: TRBD1; j_call: TRBJ2-7; v_call: TRBV24-1; cdr3_aa: CATSEHRGTKQYF
d_call: NA; j_call: TRBJ2-2; v_call: TRBV29-1; cdr3_aa: CSAALRPGELFF
d_call: TRBD2; j_call: TRBJ2-5; v_call: TRBV7-2; cdr3_aa: CASSGLAGGPQETQYF
d_call: NA; j_call: TRBJ2-7; v_call: TRBV4-3; cdr3_aa: CASSQDWSGAAEQYF
d_call: NA; j_call: TRBJ2-5; v_call: TRBV25-1; cdr3_aa: CASAEFWGVGETQYF
d_call: NA; j_call: TRBJ1-2; v_call: TRBV9; cdr3_aa: CASSVVGTNYGYTF
d_call: TRBD1; j_call: TRBJ1-5; v_call: TRBV19; cdr3_aa: CASSMDRENQPQHF
d_call: TRBD1; j_call: TRBJ2-1; v_call: TRBV29-1; cdr3_aa: CSVDGQVYNEQFF
d_call: TRBD1; j_call: TRBJ2-5; v_call: TRBV19; cdr3_aa: CASSMRQGGETQYF
d_call: TRBD2; j_call: TRBJ2-3; v_call: TRBV24-1; cdr3_aa: CATSAGGSYTQYF
d_call: NA; j_call: TRBJ1-1; v_call: TRBV24-1; cdr3_aa: CATSERGGKTEAFF
d_call: NA; j_call: TRBJ1-2; v_call: TRBV14; cdr3_aa: CASSRTTGKFGYGYTF
d_call: TRBD2; j_call: TRBJ2-7; v_call: TRBV7-7; cdr3_aa: CASSDTSGGSYEQYF
d_call: TRBD1; j_call: TRBJ1-1; v_call: TRBV9; cdr3_aa: CASSPTGKGTEAFF